One T cell receptor beta chain is described in this entry. The method was immunoSEQ multiplex PCR; TCRdb's version includes in-frame clones alone and lacks a portion of them. Of about 97,000 clones listed, almost 80% are singletons. The data stem from a study of cytotoxic CD8 clonotypes in ibrutinib-treated CLL. This CDR3 contains 12 residues. Deletions cut 7 bases from V and 6 bases from J, with 13 bases between. Sequenced here: PBMCs, sampled after 12 months of ibrutinib treatment. The source is a human donor with chronic lymphocytic leukemia. The chain employs TRBV6-7 and TRBJ2-7, with D possibly being TRBD2 (5 bases). TRBV6-7 is given ORF status, its function remaining uncertain. CDR3 sequence reads: CASIGVACEQYF. In DNA, the CDR3 is TGTGCCAGCATAGGCGTAGCGTGCGAGCAGTACTTC.